One sample yielded the 18 T cell receptor beta chains listed below, sequenced in a study of neoadjuvant anti-PD-1 for oral cavity cancer. The table came from immunoSEQ multiplex PCR; TCRdb's copy has only in-frame clones and leaves some out. This table has about 68,000 clones, about 85% appearing once. Regarding time point: after neoadjuvant nivolumab, at surgical resection. The sample consisted of PBMCs, taken after nivolumab (anti-PD-1) treatment. The source of these receptors is a person aged 35 to 85 with oral cavity squamous cell carcinoma.

This clone turned up a few times. This chain links TRBV4-1 with TRBJ2-1; tentative D call: TRBD2 (6 bases). Trimming took 1 base from V and 8 from J, leaving 12 bases between them. The CDR3 spans 14 residues. From germline, CDR1 is MGHRA and CDR2 YSYEKL. The CDR3 DNA is TGCGCCAGCAGCCAAGTTGGGAGGACGGATGAGCAGTTCTTC. Amino acids: CASSQVGRTDEQFF.

The chain employs TRBV11-3 and TRBJ2-1; tentative D call: TRBD2 (6 bases). Per germline, CDR1 SGHNT and CDR2 YENEEA. CDR3 length: 15 amino acids. V was clipped by 2 bases and J by 7 bases, with 15 bases between them. CDR3 amino acids: CASSLRGGGGNEQFF. DNA for the CDR3: TGTGCCAGCAGCTTACGGGGCGGTGGGGGGAATGAGCAGTTCTTC.

The rearrangement links TRBV5-4 to TRBJ2-7; unclear D gene. CDR3 length: 13 amino acids. V lost 1 base to trimming and J lost 4 bases, with 9 bases between them. The V gene's germline CDR1 is SGHNT and CDR2 YYREEE (reference sequence). CDR3 sequence (DNA): TGTGCCAGCAGCTTGAACGAAGTTTACGAGCAGTACTTC. This translates into CASSLNEVYEQYF.

The chain links TRBV5-1 to TRBJ1-4; maybe TRBD1 (5 bases). The CDR3 consists of 14 residues. Germline CDR1 SGHRS, CDR2 YFSETQ. V was pared by 0 bases and J by 7 bases, with 10 bases between. CDR3 protein: CASSLGQSGEKLFF. The DNA of the CDR3 is TGCGCCAGCAGCTTGGGACAGTCAGGTGAAAAACTGTTTTTT.

The chain carries TRBV14 and TRBJ2-6; D is unresolved. The CDR3 contains 13 residues. V was pared by 4 bases and J by 0 bases, with 1 base between. In germline, CDR1 is SGHDN, CDR2 FVKESK. Here the CDR3 reads CASSLSGANVLTF. In nucleotides, the CDR3 is TGTGCCAGCAGCCTCTCTGGGGCCAACGTCCTGACTTTC.

This clone was picked up one time. Here the CDR3 reads CASSLTTTPGYF. The CDR3 nucleotides are TGTGCCAGCAGTCTTACTACCACCCCAGGGTATTTT. This chain uses TRBV25-1 with TRBJ2-3; D unclear. The germline CDR1 and CDR2 sequences are MGHDK and SYGVNS. Trimming pared 5 bases from V and 14 bases from J, leaving 17 bases between. The CDR3 is 12 amino acids.

This chain uses TRBV11-2 with TRBJ2-7, with 9 positions matching TRBD1. V dropped 4 bases and J dropped 6; count of bases not matched to a gene: 4. This CDR3 contains 13 residues. The V gene's germline CDR1 is SGHAT and CDR2 FQNNGV. The CDR3 is CASSWTGVGEQYF. CDR3 in DNA: TGTGCCAGCAGCTGGACAGGGGTCGGCGAGCAGTACTTC.

The V gene is TRBV2, the J gene TRBJ1-2; D is undetermined. The CDR3 sequence is 12 residues long. V dropped 6 bases and J dropped 2 bases, with 7 bases sitting between them. Germline CDR1 reads SNHLY; CDR2 reads FYNNEI. The CDR3: CASSPWNYGYTF. As DNA, the CDR3 is TGTGCCAGCAGCCCTTGGAACTATGGCTACACCTTC.

J is TRBJ2-7 and V is TRBV10-3; 10 bases align to TRBD2. Trimming removed 4 bases from V and 3 bases from J; junction bases left unmatched: 3. The CDR3 loop spans 14 amino acids. Germline CDR1 ENHRY, CDR2 SYGVKD. As DNA, the CDR3 is TGTGCCATCAGTGTCCAGCGGGAGGGCTACGAGCAGTACTTC. Encoded protein: CAISVQREGYEQYF.

This clone was observed a single time. The J gene is TRBJ2-2, the V gene TRBV10-3; weak D call: TRBD2 (6 bases). Trimming took 10 bases from V and 5 from J, leaving 20 bases between them. Germline assignment: CDR1 ENHRY and CDR2 SYGVKD. The CDR3 loop spans 15 amino acids. The CDR3 bases are TGTGCCACGTCCGGAGGGCCCACAAAGACCGGGGAGCTGTTTTTT. Residues: CATSGGPTKTGELFF.

V and J are TRBV27 and TRBJ2-1; D unresolved. The CDR3 loop spans 13 amino acids. Per the germline V gene, CDR1 is MNHEY and CDR2 is SMNVEV (reference sequence). The V and J ends lost 6 bases and 0 bases respectively, with 6 bases between them. CDR3 protein: CASRFSSYNEQFF. CDR3 DNA sequence: TGTGCCAGCAGGTTTAGCTCCTACAATGAGCAGTTCTTC.

The rearrangement uses TRBV19 and TRBJ2-5; 11 bases agree with TRBD2. The germline CDR1 and CDR2 sequences are LNHDA and SQIVND (reference sequence). The CDR3 totals 17 residues. J was trimmed by 0 bases and V by 3 bases; bases with no gene match: 6. The CDR3 loop reads CASSMRPGLADQETQYF. Here the CDR3 DNA reads TGTGCCAGTAGTATGAGACCGGGACTAGCGGACCAAGAGACCCAGTACTTC.

The chain joins TRBV7-2 to TRBJ2-3; TRBD1 or TRBD2 may be the D gene (5 bases each). The length of the CDR3 is 12 residues. CDR1 and CDR2 (germline): SGHTA, FQGNSA. Trimming cost V 4 bases and J 9 bases, with 11 bases left between them. The CDR3 loop is CASSSFRDTQYF. In nucleotides, the CDR3 is TGTGCCAGCAGCTCCTTTCGGGACACGCAGTATTTT.

This sequence joins TRBV19 and TRBJ2-3, with D possibly matching TRBD2 (5 bases). CDR3 length: 12 residues. The V gene lost 6 bases and the J gene lost 2 bases, with 6 bases spanning the gap. Looked up from germline, CDR1 is LNHDA and CDR2 is SQIVND (reference sequence). As DNA, the CDR3 is TGTGCCAGTAGGAGGGACACAGATACGCAGTATTTT. Amino acids: CASRRDTDTQYF.

The rearrangement links TRBV2 to TRBJ2-1, with 11 nucleotides matching TRBD1. V lost 0 bases to trimming and J lost 2 bases; unmatched junction nucleotides: 3. This CDR3 spans 17 amino acids. CDR1 and CDR2 (germline): SNHLY, FYNNEI. In DNA, the CDR3 is TGTGCCAGCAGTGAAGCGGGGACAGGGGGTCCCTACAATGAGCAGTTCTTC. This codes for CASSEAGTGGPYNEQFF.

The gene calls are TRBV2 and TRBJ1-1; a possible D gene is TRBD1 (5 bases). The germline CDR1 and CDR2 sequences are SNHLY and FYNNEI. This CDR3 is 14 amino acids long. V dropped 6 bases and J dropped 0 bases, with 11 bases sitting between them. This CDR3 is CASSLGHLNTEAFF. CDR3 sequence (DNA): TGTGCCAGCAGCCTCGGACACTTGAACACTGAAGCTTTCTTT.

The chain has TRBV7-2 and TRBJ2-4; TRBD2 might be the D (7 bases). CDR1 SGHTA and CDR2 FQGNSA come from the germline V gene. The CDR3 spans 15 residues. V was shortened by 5 bases and J by 6 bases, with 17 bases between the two germline ends. In nucleotides, the CDR3 is TGTGCCAGCAGCCAGGTCTGGGGGGGCGGAAACATTCAGTACTTC. Residues: CASSQVWGGGNIQYF.

The V and J genes are TRBV28 and TRBJ1-2, with D hard to call. Trimming pared 5 bases from V and 8 bases from J, leaving 12 bases between. The CDR3 spans 12 residues. Germline V gives CDR1 MDHEN, CDR2 SYDVKM. CDR3 bases: TGTGCCAGCAGTCCCTCCGGCATCGGCTACACCTTC. This codes for CASSPSGIGYTF.